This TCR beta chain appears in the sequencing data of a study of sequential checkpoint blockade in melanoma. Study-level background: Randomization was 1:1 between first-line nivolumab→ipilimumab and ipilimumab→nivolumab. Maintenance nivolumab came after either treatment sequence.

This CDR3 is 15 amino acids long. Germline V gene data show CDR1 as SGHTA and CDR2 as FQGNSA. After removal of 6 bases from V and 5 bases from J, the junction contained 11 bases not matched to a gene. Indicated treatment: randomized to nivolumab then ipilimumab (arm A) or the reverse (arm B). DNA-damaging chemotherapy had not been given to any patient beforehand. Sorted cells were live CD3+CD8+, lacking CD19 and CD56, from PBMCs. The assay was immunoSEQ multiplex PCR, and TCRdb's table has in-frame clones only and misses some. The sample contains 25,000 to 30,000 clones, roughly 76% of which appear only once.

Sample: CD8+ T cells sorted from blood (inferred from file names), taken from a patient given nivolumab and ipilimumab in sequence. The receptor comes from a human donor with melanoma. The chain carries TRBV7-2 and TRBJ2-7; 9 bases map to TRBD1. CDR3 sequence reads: CASRTGTGTFDEQYF. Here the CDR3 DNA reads TGTGCCAGCAGAACCGGGACAGGGACGTTCGACGAGCAGTACTTC.